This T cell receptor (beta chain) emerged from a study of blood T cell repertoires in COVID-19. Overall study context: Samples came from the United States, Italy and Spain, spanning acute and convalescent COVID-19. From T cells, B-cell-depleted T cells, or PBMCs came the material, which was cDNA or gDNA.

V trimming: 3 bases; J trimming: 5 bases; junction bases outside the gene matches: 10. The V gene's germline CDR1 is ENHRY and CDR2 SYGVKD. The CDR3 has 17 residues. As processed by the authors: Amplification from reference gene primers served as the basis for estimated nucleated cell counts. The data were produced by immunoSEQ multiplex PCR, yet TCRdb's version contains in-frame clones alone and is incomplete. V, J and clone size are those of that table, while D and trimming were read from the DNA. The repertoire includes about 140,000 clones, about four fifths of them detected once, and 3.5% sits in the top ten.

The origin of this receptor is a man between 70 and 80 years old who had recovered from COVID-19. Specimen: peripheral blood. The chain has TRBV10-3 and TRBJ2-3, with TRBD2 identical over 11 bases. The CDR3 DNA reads TGTGCCATCAGTGAATTAGTTAGCGGGAGGGTTGGAGATACGCAGTATTTT. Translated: CAISELVSGRVGDTQYF.